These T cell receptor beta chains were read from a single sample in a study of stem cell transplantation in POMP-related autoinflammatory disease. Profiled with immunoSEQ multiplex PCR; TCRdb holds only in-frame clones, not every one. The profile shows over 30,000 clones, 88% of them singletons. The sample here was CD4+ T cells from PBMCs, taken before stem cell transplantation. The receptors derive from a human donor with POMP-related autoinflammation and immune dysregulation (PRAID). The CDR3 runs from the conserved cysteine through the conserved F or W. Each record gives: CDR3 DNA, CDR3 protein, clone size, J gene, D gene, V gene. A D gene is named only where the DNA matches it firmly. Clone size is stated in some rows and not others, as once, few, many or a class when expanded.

cdr3_nt: TGCGCCAGCAGCCGGGACAAGGAAACAGATACGCAGTATTTT
cdr3_aa: CASSRDKETDTQYF
clone_size: NA
j_call: TRBJ2-3
d_call: NA
v_call: TRBV5-1

cdr3_nt: TGTGCCAGCAGCTTTTATAGGACAGGGCGAGACACTGAAGCTTTCTTT
cdr3_aa: CASSFYRTGRDTEAFF
clone_size: NA
j_call: TRBJ1-1
d_call: TRBD1
v_call: TRBV11-1

cdr3_nt: TGTGCCAGCAGCGCACGGACTAGCGGGGAGGTCTACGAGCAGTACTTC
cdr3_aa: CASSARTSGEVYEQYF
clone_size: NA
j_call: TRBJ2-7
d_call: TRBD2
v_call: TRBV7-2

cdr3_nt: TGTGCCAGCAGCTTGAAGGGTAGCGGGGGGTGGTACGAGCAGTACTTC
cdr3_aa: CASSLKGSGGWYEQYF
clone_size: once
j_call: TRBJ2-7
d_call: TRBD2
v_call: TRBV27

cdr3_nt: TGTGCCGTCTCCGGGACTAGCGGGAGATACATTCAGTACTTC
cdr3_aa: CAVSGTSGRYIQYF
clone_size: NA
j_call: TRBJ2-4
d_call: TRBD2
v_call: TRBV28

cdr3_nt: TGTGCCATCAGTGAGTCCTTCTACACGGGAGACAGCTCCTACAATGAGCAGTTCTTC
cdr3_aa: CAISESFYTGDSSYNEQFF
clone_size: NA
j_call: TRBJ2-1
d_call: NA
v_call: TRBV10-3

cdr3_nt: TGTGCCAGCAGTCCAAAACGGGACAGTTTTTACCTGAATGAAAAACTGTTTTTT
cdr3_aa: CASSPKRDSFYLNEKLFF
clone_size: NA
j_call: TRBJ1-4
d_call: TRBD1
v_call: TRBV7-6

cdr3_nt: TGCGCCAGCAGCCAGACGACAGGGGAGGGCTACACCTTC
cdr3_aa: CASSQTTGEGYTF
clone_size: NA
j_call: TRBJ1-2
d_call: TRBD1
v_call: TRBV4-1

cdr3_nt: TGTGCCAGCAGCTTAGTCAATGAGCAGTTCTTC
cdr3_aa: CASSLVNEQFF
clone_size: NA
j_call: TRBJ2-1
d_call: NA
v_call: TRBV7-9

cdr3_nt: TGTGCCAGCAGACCGGGACGTCAGACCCAGTACTTC
cdr3_aa: CASRPGRQTQYF
clone_size: NA
j_call: TRBJ2-5
d_call: NA
v_call: TRBV28

cdr3_nt: TGTGCCAGCAGTTACGAGGGGGCCTCCTACAATGAGCAGTTCTTC
cdr3_aa: CASSYEGASYNEQFF
clone_size: NA
j_call: TRBJ2-1
d_call: TRBD1
v_call: TRBV6-5

cdr3_nt: TGTGCCAGCAGTGAAGTCCTAGCGGGGGGCACAGATACGCAGTATTTT
cdr3_aa: CASSEVLAGGTDTQYF
clone_size: NA
j_call: TRBJ2-3
d_call: TRBD2
v_call: TRBV6-1

cdr3_nt: TGTGCCAGCAGTGAGGGGGGGGCATGGAATGAGCAGTTCTTC
cdr3_aa: CASSEGGAWNEQFF
clone_size: NA
j_call: TRBJ2-1
d_call: NA
v_call: TRBV25-1

cdr3_nt: TGTGCCAGCAGGACAAGCAGGGAAGCAGATACGCAGTATTTT
cdr3_aa: CASRTSREADTQYF
clone_size: NA
j_call: TRBJ2-3
d_call: NA
v_call: TRBV27

cdr3_nt: TGTGCCAGCAGCTTCCCCAGTCGGGACTACCAAGAGACCCAGTACTTC
cdr3_aa: CASSFPSRDYQETQYF
clone_size: NA
j_call: TRBJ2-5
d_call: NA
v_call: TRBV7-9

cdr3_nt: TGTGCCAGCAGTGAGGCGGGGCACTATGGCTACACCTTC
cdr3_aa: CASSEAGHYGYTF
clone_size: few
j_call: TRBJ1-2
d_call: NA
v_call: TRBV25-1

cdr3_nt: TGTGCCAGCAGTGAACGGGGCGACTATGGCTACACCTTC
cdr3_aa: CASSERGDYGYTF
clone_size: NA
j_call: TRBJ1-2
d_call: NA
v_call: TRBV6-1

cdr3_nt: TGTGCCAACTCGGGTAACCGGGGGACAGACAATGAGCAGTTCTTC
cdr3_aa: CANSGNRGTDNEQFF
clone_size: NA
j_call: TRBJ2-1
d_call: NA
v_call: TRBV2

cdr3_nt: TGTGCCATCAGTCAGGACAGGGGTAATTCACCCCTCCACTTT
cdr3_aa: CAISQDRGNSPLHF
clone_size: NA
j_call: TRBJ1-6
d_call: TRBD1
v_call: TRBV10-3

cdr3_nt: TGCGCCAGCAGCCAAGACCCAGGTGAAAACAATCAGCCCCAGCATTTT
cdr3_aa: CASSQDPGENNQPQHF
clone_size: NA
j_call: TRBJ1-5
d_call: NA
v_call: TRBV4-1

cdr3_nt: TGTGCCAGCAGCTTTGGCAGGGGCTATGGCTACACCTTC
cdr3_aa: CASSFGRGYGYTF
clone_size: NA
j_call: TRBJ1-2
d_call: NA
v_call: TRBV5-6

cdr3_nt: TGTGCCAGCAGTCGGGAGGTCGCAGATACGCAGTATTTT
cdr3_aa: CASSREVADTQYF
clone_size: NA
j_call: TRBJ2-3
d_call: TRBD2
v_call: TRBV25-1

cdr3_nt: TGCAGCATTACCACAACTAATGAAAAACTGTTTTTT
cdr3_aa: CSITTTNEKLFF
clone_size: NA
j_call: TRBJ1-4
d_call: NA
v_call: TRBV29-1

cdr3_nt: TGTGCCAGCAGCTTGGGGACAGTGAATGAAAAACTGTTTTTT
cdr3_aa: CASSLGTVNEKLFF
clone_size: NA
j_call: TRBJ1-4
d_call: TRBD1
v_call: TRBV7-9

cdr3_nt: TGTGCCAGCTCCGGGACAGGAAAATATGGCTACACCTTC
cdr3_aa: CASSGTGKYGYTF
clone_size: NA
j_call: TRBJ1-2
d_call: TRBD1
v_call: TRBV18

cdr3_nt: TGTGCCAGCAGTATCAACGGGGGCCACAGTGAAAAACTGTTTTTT
cdr3_aa: CASSINGGHSEKLFF
clone_size: once
j_call: TRBJ1-4
d_call: NA
v_call: TRBV28

cdr3_nt: TGTGCCAGCATGGCAACTAATGAAAAACTGTTTTTT
cdr3_aa: CASMATNEKLFF
clone_size: NA
j_call: TRBJ1-4
d_call: NA
v_call: TRBV6-5

cdr3_nt: TGTGCCAGCAGCCAGAGTCCAGGGGTGAGCTCCTACGAGCAGTACTTC
cdr3_aa: CASSQSPGVSSYEQYF
clone_size: NA
j_call: TRBJ2-7
d_call: NA
v_call: TRBV4-2

cdr3_nt: TGTGCCAGCAGTGAAGACGGCTACGAGCAGTACTTC
cdr3_aa: CASSEDGYEQYF
clone_size: NA
j_call: TRBJ2-7
d_call: NA
v_call: TRBV25-1

cdr3_nt: TGTGCCAGCAGTTACTCAGCGGGGAAGACCCAGTACTTC
cdr3_aa: CASSYSAGKTQYF
clone_size: NA
j_call: TRBJ2-5
d_call: TRBD2
v_call: TRBV6-5

cdr3_nt: TGTGCCAGCAGTGGAGAGGGAGGGGTATATGGCTACACCTTC
cdr3_aa: CASSGEGGVYGYTF
clone_size: NA
j_call: TRBJ1-2
d_call: NA
v_call: TRBV2

cdr3_nt: TGTGCCAGCAGCGTTCGGGGGGGAATGAACACTGAAGCTTTCTTT
cdr3_aa: CASSVRGGMNTEAFF
clone_size: once
j_call: TRBJ1-1
d_call: NA
v_call: TRBV5-6

cdr3_nt: TGTGCCAGCAGTTACTCGATATACGTACCCTACGAGCAGTACTTC
cdr3_aa: CASSYSIYVPYEQYF
clone_size: NA
j_call: TRBJ2-7
d_call: NA
v_call: TRBV6-7

cdr3_nt: TGTGCCAGCAGTTACTCGAGAGGAATTGCTGGCTACACCTTC
cdr3_aa: CASSYSRGIAGYTF
clone_size: NA
j_call: TRBJ1-2
d_call: NA
v_call: TRBV6-6

cdr3_nt: TGTGCCAGTAGTATAGTAGGACAGGTCTATGGCTACACCTTC
cdr3_aa: CASSIVGQVYGYTF
clone_size: NA
j_call: TRBJ1-2
d_call: TRBD1
v_call: TRBV19

cdr3_nt: TGTGCCAGCAGCTTGGAGTCCGGGGCCTACGAGCAGTACTTC
cdr3_aa: CASSLESGAYEQYF
clone_size: once
j_call: TRBJ2-7
d_call: NA
v_call: TRBV7-8

cdr3_nt: TGTGCCAGCAGTTACTCGAGCACTGAAGCTTTCTTT
cdr3_aa: CASSYSSTEAFF
clone_size: few
j_call: TRBJ1-1
d_call: NA
v_call: TRBV6-5